The T cell receptor beta chain under discussion was sequenced for a study of shared T cell receptors in the human thymus. J gave up 5 bases and V 4 bases, and 5 bases lay outside the gene matches. Germline V lookup: CDR1 SGHNT, CDR2 YYREEE (reference sequence). The CDR3 has 15 amino acids. Produced via immunoSEQ multiplex PCR; TCRdb's table is partial and in-frame only. The sample contains some 760,000 clones, approximately 83% of which appear only once. The same specimen was also included in a second study, on human thymus T cells.

The TCR originated in a girl under three years old with a congenital heart defect. The sequencing sample was made of thymocytes. The rearrangement uses TRBV5-4 and TRBJ1-6; 8 bases are shared with TRBD1. The CDR3 is CASSQGQVDNSPLHF. As DNA, the CDR3 is TGTGCCAGCAGCCAGGGACAGGTCGATAATTCACCCCTCCACTTT.